This TCR beta chain was captured in a study of cytomegalovirus exposure and HLA in healthy donors. Study overall: As an earlier analysis found, about 179 million T cells yielded about 120 million unique TCR beta sequences. Counted in an early data release were about 85 million unique TCRs from HLA-typed donors.

Broader study findings: In a later analysis, a genetic analysis reported fewer productive-TCR N-insertions in an Asian-associated ancestry cluster than the cohort average. Association of a missense DCLRE1C variant with TCR beta V- and J-gene trimming was reported in a later analysis.

Germline CDR1 and CDR2: MNHNY and SVGAGI (reference sequence). There are 14 residues in the CDR3. Trimming took 10 bases from V and 8 from J, leaving 23 bases between them. Of note for this clone: Its antigen is not known.

The PCR made use of 60 Vbeta and 13 Jbeta primers. Sequenced by immunoSEQ multiplex PCR; TCRdb stores in-frame clones only, minus some. The sample lists 150,000 to 180,000 clones, 80% occurring once. The sequencing input was PBMCs. V gene TRBV6-6 combines with J gene TRBJ1-2; D perhaps matches TRBD1 (5 bases). This sequence originates from a woman between 40 and 55 years old in good health and CMV-seropositive. In DNA, the CDR3 is TGTGCCACCAAGTCGGGGGTGGGCGTGGAGGGCTACACCTTC. Translation: CATKSGVGVEGYTF.